The present entry profiles one T cell receptor beta chain with its context. Its antigen is not known. One end of the junction varies from germline; a read error may be responsible. In germline, CDR1 is ENHRY, CDR2 SYGVKD. The CDR3 contains 16 residues. The PCR had 60 Vbeta and 13 Jbeta primers. Sequenced by immunoSEQ multiplex PCR; TCRdb stores in-frame clones only, minus some. The table shows about 98,000 clones, with about 70% occurring only once. This sample was included in a study of cytomegalovirus exposure and HLA in healthy donors. General study points: Later analysis identified a missense DCLRE1C variant that was linked to TCR beta V- and J-gene trimming.

This receptor was obtained from a human donor in good health. Source material: PBMCs. The rearrangement uses TRBV10-3 and TRBJ2-5, with 13 bases aligning to TRBD2. Here the CDR3 reads CASSYTSGRARETQYF. In nucleotides, the CDR3 is TGTGCCAGCAGTTACACTAGCGGGAGGGCCCGGGAGACCCAGTACTTC.